These 11 T cell receptor beta chains were all obtained from the same sample, sequenced in a study of T cells in Graves' hyperthyroidism and ophthalmopathy. Amplification targeted TCR beta CDR3 regions from RNA transcripts. With the HTBI primer set, the TCR CDR3 went through a first round of RT-PCR. From the multiplex PCR reads, TCRdb called clonotypes with MiXCR, one entry per CDR3 protein. The sample has about 600,000 distinct CDR3 sequences; 14% are singletons. The sequencing input was blood. These receptors all stem from a woman aged 18 to 35 with Graves' ophthalmopathy.

This clonotype was detected many times. The chain is built from TRBV2 and TRBJ1-1, with 10 bases lining up with TRBD1. CDR3 length: 15 amino acids. V was pared by 7 bases and J by 0 bases, with 5 bases of the junction left unmatched. Germline assignment: CDR1 SNHLY and CDR2 FYNNEI. CDR3 coding DNA: TGTGCCAGCATCTGGGACAGGGGAATGAACACTGAAGCTTTCTTT. Its protein is CASIWDRGMNTEAFF.

This clonotype was recorded at least ten times. The rearrangement links TRBV27 to TRBJ1-1, with D tentatively TRBD1 (5 bases). V was pared by 3 bases and J by 0 bases, with 23 bases between. The CDR3 covers 19 residues. CDR1 is MNHEY, CDR2 SMNVEV, per germline (reference sequence). The chain's CDR3 is CASSLWGFGDGIMNTEAFF. Here the CDR3 DNA reads TGTGCCAGCAGTTTGTGGGGATTTGGGGACGGAATTATGAACACTGAAGCTTTCTTT.

This clonotype has a count of ten or more. The chain joins TRBV27 to TRBJ2-7, with 7 bases identical to TRBD1. In germline, CDR1 is MNHEY, CDR2 SMNVEV (reference sequence). This CDR3 spans 17 amino acids. Trimming at V came to 5 bases and at J to 3 bases, leaving 16 bases not matched to a gene. The CDR3 region has the DNA TGTGCCAGCAGTCGAAGCCCCGACAGGGTCCTCCTCTACGAGCAGTACTTC. Its protein is CASSRSPDRVLLYEQYF.

The V call is TRBV11-2, the J call TRBJ2-5, with D unclear. With 5 bases removed from V and 0 bases from J, the gap between germline ends came to 13 bases. CDR3 length: 15 amino acids. Germline V CDR1 and CDR2: SGHAT, FQNNGV. The CDR3 is CASSPSQPYQETQYF. In nucleotides, the CDR3 is TGTGCCAGCAGCCCGTCCCAGCCTTACCAAGAGACCCAGTACTTC.

This clonotype occurred many times. The chain employs TRBV12-3 or TRBV12-4 and TRBJ2-7; the D is unclear. The V gene lost 2 bases and the J gene lost 2 bases, with 10 bases spanning the gap. This CDR3 spans 14 amino acids. The CDR3 reads CASSLRADPYEQYF. The DNA for the CDR3 is TGTGCCAGCAGTTTACGGGCAGACCCCTACGAGCAGTACTTC.

This clonotype came up a few times. The CDR3 region has the DNA TGCAGCGTCAGAGGCCGTCTTACCCTGAACACTGAAGCTTTCTTT. Amino acids: CSVRGRLTLNTEAFF. This chain links TRBV29-1 with TRBJ1-1, with D hard to call. The CDR3 sequence is 15 residues long. V was cut by 6 bases and J by 0 bases, with 17 bases left in between. Germline V lookup: CDR1 SQVTM, CDR2 ANQGSEA.

The chain recombines TRBV7-8 with TRBJ1-2, with D uncertain. This CDR3 is 13 amino acids long. The V end lost 5 bases, the J end lost 8 bases, and 15 bases lay between the germline ends. The germline gives CDR1 SGHVS, CDR2 FQNEAQ. The CDR3 sequence is CASSPPIFYGYTF. CDR3 nucleotide sequence: TGTGCCAGCAGCCCCCCTATATTTTACGGCTACACCTTC.

This clonotype came up many times. This chain links TRBV24-1 with TRBJ2-3; TRBD2 aligns across 13 bases. The CDR3 is 19 residues long. Unmatched junction bases numbered 12, after V lost 5 bases and J lost 2 bases. In germline, CDR1 is KGHDR, CDR2 SFDVKD. Here the CDR3 DNA reads TGTGCCACCAGTGGTGGACTAGCGGGAGACCAACCGACCACAGATACGCAGTATTTT. Its protein is CATSGGLAGDQPTTDTQYF.

The table lists this clonotype with many counts. The chain employs TRBV6-1 and TRBJ2-3; possibly TRBD1 for D (6 bases). The length of the CDR3 is 17 residues. In germline, CDR1 is MNHNS, CDR2 SASEGT. The V end was cut by 7 bases, the J end by 1 base, with 21 bases between. This CDR3 reads CASTPPAGQGRTDTQYF. The CDR3 nucleotides are TGTGCCAGCACCCCCCCGGCCGGGCAGGGGCGCACAGATACGCAGTATTTT.

The gene calls are TRBV29-1 and TRBJ2-1; D tentatively fits TRBD1 or TRBD2 (5 bases each). Germline V gene data show CDR1 as SQVTM and CDR2 as ANQGSEA. V was shortened by 3 bases and J by 7 bases, with 19 bases between the two germline ends. There are 15 residues in the CDR3. The CDR3 sequence is CSVEGDPGFSNEQFF. The CDR3 DNA sequence: TGCAGCGTTGAGGGGGACCCGGGGTTTTCAAATGAGCAGTTCTTC.

V usage is TRBV7-3 and J usage is TRBJ2-3; maybe TRBD2 (6 bases). V lost 5 bases to trimming and J lost 0 bases, with 15 bases between them. Germline lookup yields CDR1 SGHTA and CDR2 FQGTGA. This CDR3 is built from 16 residues. The CDR3, as DNA: TGTGCCAGCAGCGCCTTCGGGGCGGGAAGCACAGATACGCAGTATTTT. Residues: CASSAFGAGSTDTQYF.